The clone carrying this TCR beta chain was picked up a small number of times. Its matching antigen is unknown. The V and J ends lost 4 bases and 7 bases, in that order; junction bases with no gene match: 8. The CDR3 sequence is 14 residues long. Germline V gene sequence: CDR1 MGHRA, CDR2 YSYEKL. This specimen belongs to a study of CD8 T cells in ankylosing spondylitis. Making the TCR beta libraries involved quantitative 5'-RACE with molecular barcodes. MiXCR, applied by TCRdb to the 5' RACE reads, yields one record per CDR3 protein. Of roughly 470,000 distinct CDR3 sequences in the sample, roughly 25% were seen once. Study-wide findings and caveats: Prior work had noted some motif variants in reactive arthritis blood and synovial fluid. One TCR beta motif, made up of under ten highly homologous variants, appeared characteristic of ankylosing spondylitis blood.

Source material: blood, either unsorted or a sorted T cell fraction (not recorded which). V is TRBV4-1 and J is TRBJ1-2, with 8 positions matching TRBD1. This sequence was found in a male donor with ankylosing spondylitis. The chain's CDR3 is CASSREQGGSGYTF. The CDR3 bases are TGCGCCAGCAGCCGCGAACAGGGGGGAAGTGGCTACACCTTC.